Shown below are 32 T cell receptor beta chains from a single sample sequenced in a study of Tregs in tolerant kidney transplant recipients. Sequencing was performed with immunoSEQ multiplex PCR; in TCRdb, only in-frame clones are kept and a portion is missing. The profile shows 110,000 or so clones, around 91% of them singletons. Sequenced here: CD4+ T cells from blood, sampled before the transplant. These receptors were collected from a human donor who received a combined kidney and bone marrow transplant.

The chain recombines TRBV29-1 with TRBJ2-3, with 8 nucleotides matching TRBD2. CDR1 SQVTM and CDR2 ANQGSEA come from the germline V gene. V shed 4 bases and J 1 base; nucleotides not matched to a gene: 1. The CDR3 covers 13 residues. The CDR3 reads CSVGSGGTDTQYF. The CDR3 DNA sequence: TGCAGCGTTGGTAGCGGGGGCACAGATACGCAGTATTTT.

This chain uses TRBV18 with TRBJ1-1; 8 bases fit TRBD1. This CDR3 spans 14 amino acids. V was pared by 3 bases and J by 4 bases, with 4 bases of the junction left unmatched. CDR1 KGHSH and CDR2 LQKENI come from the germline V gene. The DNA of the CDR3 is TGTGCCAGCTCACCCCAGGGGGCAGGCACTGAAGCTTTCTTT. This encodes CASSPQGAGTEAFF.

The rearrangement links TRBV4-1 to TRBJ2-1, with 9 bases that match TRBD2. The germline gives CDR1 MGHRA, CDR2 YSYEKL. V shed 2 bases, J shed 4 bases, and the junction held 6 bases outside the gene matches. CDR3 length: 16 residues. The CDR3 coding sequence is TGCGCCAGCAGCCAACGACTAGCGGAATCTTACAATGAGCAGTTCTTC. Translating it yields CASSQRLAESYNEQFF.

The rearrangement joins TRBV11-2 to TRBJ2-2, with 14 bases fitting TRBD2. V dropped 1 base and J dropped 2; count of bases not matched to a gene: 6. This CDR3 is built from 19 residues. Germline loops: CDR1 SGHAT, CDR2 FQNNGV. This CDR3 reads CASSLVGGLAGANTGELFF. CDR3 bases: TGTGCCAGCAGCTTAGTCGGGGGACTAGCGGGGGCAAACACCGGGGAGCTGTTTTTT.

J is TRBJ1-5 and V is TRBV27; D gene uncertain. With 3 bases removed from V and 7 bases from J, the gap between germline ends came to 10 bases. From germline, CDR1 is MNHEY and CDR2 SMNVEV (reference sequence). The CDR3 length is 13 residues. The chain's CDR3 is CASSFTREQPQHF. As DNA, the CDR3 is TGTGCCAGCAGTTTTACGCGGGAACAGCCCCAGCATTTT.

This clone was recorded once. The gene calls are TRBV7-2 and TRBJ2-7; D perhaps matches TRBD2 (6 bases). Trimming left V 1 base short and J 2 bases short, with 12 bases between. Germline-derived CDR1 and CDR2 are SGHTA and FQGNSA. The CDR3 has 15 amino acids. CDR3 DNA sequence: TGTGCCAGCAGCTTAGAATACGGCGGGGCCTACGAGCAGTACTTC. Its protein is CASSLEYGGAYEQYF.

The chain has TRBV19 and TRBJ1-5, with 7 bases lining up with TRBD1. CDR3 length: 15 amino acids. The V gene's germline CDR1 is LNHDA and CDR2 SQIVND (reference sequence). After removal of 5 bases from V and 6 bases from J, the junction contained 10 bases not matched to a gene. CDR3 nucleotides: TGTGCCAGTAGTCCGCAGACAGGGCTAAGTCAGCCCCAGCATTTT. Its translation is CASSPQTGLSQPQHF.

The chain has TRBV7-2 and TRBJ2-3, with D hard to call. V was pared by 0 bases and J by 0 bases, with 7 bases between. Germline CDR1 and CDR2: SGHTA and FQGNSA. The CDR3 contains 15 residues. In DNA form, the CDR3 reads TGTGCCAGCAGCTTAGCCCCTTCTAGCACAGATACGCAGTATTTT. Protein: CASSLAPSSTDTQYF.

The V and J genes are TRBV30 and TRBJ2-5, with 7 bases identical to TRBD2. The germline V gene encodes CDR1 GTSNPN and CDR2 SVGIG (reference sequence). J gave up 7 bases and V 0 bases, and 8 bases lay outside the gene matches. The CDR3 runs to 14 residues. The CDR3 coding sequence is TGTGCCTGGAGTGTGCGGGGAGGGTCCGGGACCCAGTACTTC. This sequence encodes CAWSVRGGSGTQYF.

The rearrangement links TRBV19 to TRBJ2-7; 12 nucleotides line up with TRBD2. Trimming cost V 6 bases and J 6 bases; bases outside gene matches: 9. Germline CDR1 and CDR2: LNHDA and SQIVND (reference sequence). This CDR3 has 15 amino acids. In nucleotides, the CDR3 is TGTGCCAGTAGCCGCCCGACTAGCGGGAGAAGCGAGCAGTACTTC. Protein: CASSRPTSGRSEQYF.

This clone has a single count. The chain couples TRBV16 to TRBJ1-5; 8 positions match TRBD1. Per the germline V gene, CDR1 is KGHSY and CDR2 is FQNENV. CDR3 length: 15 amino acids. V lost 1 base to trimming and J lost 5 bases; unmatched junction nucleotides: 4. The CDR3 region is CASSQFGQGDQPQHF. The CDR3 DNA is TGTGCCAGCAGCCAATTCGGACAGGGAGATCAGCCCCAGCATTTT.

This clone was seen ten or more times. This chain links TRBV7-9 with TRBJ2-3, with D uncertain. The length of the CDR3 is 13 residues. The V and J ends lost 9 bases and 2 bases respectively, with 12 bases between them. Germline V CDR1 and CDR2: SEHNR, FQNEAQ (reference sequence). The CDR3 coding sequence is TGTGCCAGTTTCCTCCAGGCCACAGATACGCAGTATTTT. It yields the protein CASFLQATDTQYF.

The V and J genes are TRBV15 and TRBJ2-7; D gene uncertain. In germline, CDR1 is LNHNV, CDR2 YYDKDF (reference sequence). V was trimmed by 1 base and J by 0 bases, leaving 10 bases between them. This CDR3 comprises 15 residues. CDR3 region: CATSRAALSSYEQYF. CDR3 sequence (DNA): TGTGCCACCAGCAGAGCGGCACTAAGCTCCTACGAGCAGTACTTC.

J is TRBJ1-1 and V is TRBV29-1; no firm D call. Germline CDR1 and CDR2: SQVTM and ANQGSEA. V lost 7 bases, J lost 8 bases, and 20 bases lay in between. CDR3 length: 13 residues. Here the CDR3 reads CSGILARHMEAFF. The DNA of the CDR3 is TGCAGCGGGATACTGGCCAGGCACATGGAAGCTTTCTTT. The whole variable domain, filled in from reference TRBV29-1 and TRBJ1-1, reads SAVISQKPSRDICQRGTSLTIQCQVDSQVTMMFWYRQQPGQSLTLIATANQGSEATYESGFVIDKFPISRPNLTFSTLTVSNMSPEDSSIYLCSGILARHMEAFFGQGTRLTVV.

This sequence joins TRBV5-5 and TRBJ1-2; the match to TRBD1 covers 10 bases. This CDR3 has 15 amino acids. The V and J ends lost 4 bases and 4 bases, in that order; junction bases with no gene match: 7. Germline V lookup: CDR1 SGHKS, CDR2 YYEKEE (reference sequence). The CDR3 loop is CASSALGQGGYGYTF. CDR3 DNA sequence: TGTGCCAGCAGCGCCCTCGGACAGGGGGGCTATGGCTACACCTTC.

This clone was seen a single time. The CDR3: CASSLAGAGGDTQYF. The CDR3 DNA follows: TGTGCCAGCAGCTTGGCAGGGGCAGGTGGAGATACGCAGTATTTT. The chain is built from TRBV5-4 and TRBJ2-3, with D possibly being TRBD1 (6 bases). Trimming stripped 0 bases from V and 5 bases from J, with 13 bases between. Germline lookup yields CDR1 SGHNT and CDR2 YYREEE (reference sequence). The CDR3 length is 15 residues.

The chain combines TRBV2 with TRBJ2-1; 11 bases are a match to TRBD2. Germline V lookup: CDR1 SNHLY, CDR2 FYNNEI. Trimming at V came to 6 bases and at J to 7 bases, leaving 5 bases not matched to a gene. This CDR3 contains 14 residues. CDR3: CASRALAGVNEQFF. The CDR3 DNA follows: TGTGCCAGCAGAGCACTAGCGGGAGTAAATGAGCAGTTCTTC.

This chain joins TRBV6-4 and TRBJ2-3; 12 bases fit TRBD2. Trimming took 3 bases from V and 4 from J; bases not matched to a gene: 5. The length of the CDR3 is 16 residues. The germline gives CDR1 MRHNA, CDR2 SNTAGT. Written as DNA, the CDR3 is TGTGCCAGCAGTGAATACCTAGCGGGGGGGCCAGATACGCAGTATTTT. Amino acid sequence: CASSEYLAGGPDTQYF.

V and J are TRBV18 and TRBJ1-1; no clear D gene. Trimming left V 2 bases short and J 6 bases short, with 7 bases between. The CDR3 is 12 amino acids. Germline-derived CDR1 and CDR2 are KGHSH and LQKENI. The CDR3 DNA follows: TGTGCCAGCTCACCAAGTACGGCTGAAGCTTTCTTT. The encoded protein is CASSPSTAEAFF.

The genes are TRBV7-9 and TRBJ2-5; D might be TRBD2 (6 bases). V shed 2 bases and J shed 1 base, with 11 bases lying between them. CDR3 length: 15 amino acids. From germline, CDR1 is SEHNR and CDR2 FQNEAQ (reference sequence). The chain's CDR3 is CASSLMGGSQETQYF. The CDR3 DNA is TGTGCCAGCAGCTTAATGGGGGGATCCCAAGAGACCCAGTACTTC. Full variable domain (remainder filled in from reference TRBV7-9 and TRBJ2-5): DTGVSQNPRHKITKRGQNVTFRCDPISEHNRLYWYRQTLGQGPEFLTYFQNEAQLEKSRLLSDRFSAERPKGSFSTLEIQRTEQGDSAMYLCASSLMGGSQETQYFGPGTRLLVL.

The chain uses TRBV5-4 and TRBJ1-1, with D maybe TRBD1 (5 bases). Deletions cut 1 base from V and 1 base from J, with 8 bases between. Germline CDR1 SGHNT, CDR2 YYREEE (reference sequence). CDR3 size: 14 residues. CDR3 nucleotide sequence: TGTGCCAGCAGCTTGAGGGGTTGGAACACTGAAGCTTTCTTT. It is translated as CASSLRGWNTEAFF.

This sequence joins TRBV5-4 and TRBJ1-6, with D uncertain. The germline V gene encodes CDR1 SGHNT and CDR2 YYREEE (reference sequence). Deletions cut 0 bases from V and 0 bases from J, with 10 bases between. There are 17 residues in the CDR3. In DNA, the CDR3 is TGTGCCAGCAGCTTGGGGGCATTAAGCTCCTATAATTCACCCCTCCACTTT. Translating gives CASSLGALSSYNSPLHF.

The chain recombines TRBV10-2 with TRBJ2-7; 10 bases are a match to TRBD2. The J segment lost 6 bases and the V segment lost 6 bases, leaving 11 bases of the junction unmatched. This CDR3 has 15 amino acids. The V gene's germline CDR1 is WSHSY and CDR2 SAAADI. The CDR3 DNA reads as TGCGCCAGCAGAGAAGCGGGGGGGCCAGGTCCCGAGCAGTACTTC. The encoded protein is CASREAGGPGPEQYF.

This clone was seen once. The gene calls are TRBV7-2 and TRBJ1-2; TRBD1 agrees at 11 bases. V shed 5 bases, J shed 8 bases, and the junction held 13 bases outside the gene matches. The V gene's germline CDR1 is SGHTA and CDR2 FQGNSA. CDR3 length: 16 amino acids. This chain's CDR3 is CASSLSGTGGSWGYTF. CDR3 nucleotide sequence: TGTGCCAGCAGCCTATCCGGGACAGGGGGTTCCTGGGGCTACACCTTC. Supplemented by reference TRBV7-2 and TRBJ1-2, the full variable domain reads GAGVSQSPSNKVTEKGKDVELRCDPISGHTALYWYRQSLGQGLEFLIYFQGNSAPDKSGLPSDRFSAERTGGSVSTLTIQRTQQEDSAVYLCASSLSGTGGSWGYTFGSGTRLTVV.

This clone has a handful of counts. V usage is TRBV19 and J usage is TRBJ2-7; 8 positions match TRBD2. The V gene's germline CDR1 is LNHDA and CDR2 SQIVND (reference sequence). The CDR3 is 13 amino acids. V lost 6 bases, J lost 2 bases, and 3 bases stayed unmatched. DNA for the CDR3: TGTGCCAGTAGCGGGAGGGACGCCTACGAGCAGTACTTC. Protein sequence: CASSGRDAYEQYF.

The genes are TRBV15 and TRBJ2-3; 10 bases are shared with TRBD2. CDR1 and CDR2 from the germline V gene are LNHNV and YYDKDF (reference sequence). The CDR3 loop spans 16 amino acids. The V and J ends lost 1 base and 4 bases, in that order; junction bases with no gene match: 5. The CDR3 protein is CATSRGVAGGSDTQYF. The CDR3 DNA is TGTGCCACCAGCAGAGGAGTAGCGGGAGGTTCAGATACGCAGTATTTT.

Regarding this clone: This sample includes further DNA sequences coding for the same CDR3. This CDR3 is CASSLGAGGSYEQYF. The DNA of the CDR3 is TGTGCCAGCAGCTTGGGGGCAGGGGGCTCCTACGAGCAGTACTTC. The chain combines TRBV5-4 with TRBJ2-7; 7 positions agree with TRBD1. This CDR3 region has 15 residues. J was trimmed by 0 bases and V by 0 bases; bases with no gene match: 3. Germline CDR1 reads SGHNT; CDR2 reads YYREEE (reference sequence).

This clone was observed a few times. This sequence joins TRBV7-9 and TRBJ1-4; 7 bases line up with TRBD1. The trim removed 5 bases at V and 4 bases at J, leaving 4 bases unmatched. The CDR3 has 14 residues. Germline V gene sequence: CDR1 SEHNR, CDR2 FQNEAQ (reference sequence). The CDR3 loop reads CASSPGGFNEKLFF. The CDR3 DNA is TGTGCCAGCAGCCCAGGGGGGTTTAATGAAAAACTGTTTTTT.

This sequence joins TRBV5-1 and TRBJ1-4, with 9 nucleotides matching TRBD1. J lost 4 bases, V lost 0 bases, and 7 bases had no gene match. CDR3 length equals 17 residues. Germline V gene lookup returns CDR1 SGHRS and CDR2 YFSETQ. CDR3 coding DNA: TGCGCCAGCAGCTTGGTCGGACAGGGGATTAGTAATGAAAAACTGTTTTTT. Encoded protein: CASSLVGQGISNEKLFF.

The chain links TRBV6-5 to TRBJ2-7, with 8 bases fitting TRBD2. Losses at the gene ends were 4 bases for V and 2 bases for J; bases not matched to a gene: 7. The CDR3 runs to 15 residues. The germline CDR1 and CDR2 sequences are MNHEY and SVGAGI. CDR3 coding DNA: TGTGCCAGCAGTTCCTTCACTAGCGGTGCCTACGAGCAGTACTTC. Protein product: CASSSFTSGAYEQYF.

The rearrangement links TRBV7-5 to TRBJ1-1; no DNA check was done on the table's D call, TRBD1. TRBV7-5 is labeled a pseudogene. This CDR3 spans 16 amino acids. The CDR3 nucleotides read TGTGTCAGAAGAAGGACATGCGTGGCTAGGAACACTGAAGCTTTCTTT. It specifies CVRRRTCVARNTEAFF.

The genes are TRBV7-9 and TRBJ1-1; D call uncertain. CDR1 and CDR2 (germline): SEHNR, FQNEAQ (reference sequence). The CDR3 length is 14 residues. The germline V and J ends were trimmed by 1 base and 1 base, with 7 bases remaining between them. The CDR3 region is CASSLGEANTEAFF. DNA for the CDR3: TGTGCCAGCAGCTTAGGTGAGGCGAACACTGAAGCTTTCTTT.